These 32 T cell receptor beta chains were sequenced from one sample in a study of blood T cell repertoires in COVID-19. Clones were sequenced by immunoSEQ multiplex PCR, and TCRdb holds only the in-frame ones, with some missing. The sample holds tens of thousands of clones, roughly nine tenths seen once. Sequencing used peripheral blood. These receptors originate from a human donor with active COVID-19. The donor label of this sample is uncertain.

In DNA, the CDR3 is TGTGCCAGCTCGCCGGGTGGGACAGGGGATGAAAAACTGTTTTTT. Translating gives CASSPGGTGDEKLFF. V gene TRBV19 combines with J gene TRBJ1-4; 10 nucleotides line up with TRBD1. Losses at the gene ends were 9 bases for V and 6 bases for J; bases not matched to a gene: 10. This CDR3 region has 15 residues. Per germline, CDR1 LNHDA and CDR2 SQIVND (reference sequence).

J is TRBJ2-7 and V is TRBV5-4; TRBD1 matches 8 bases. From germline, CDR1 is SGHNT and CDR2 YYREEE (reference sequence). The CDR3 totals 15 residues. V lost 2 bases to trimming and J lost 3 bases; unmatched junction nucleotides: 7. CDR3 coding DNA: TGTGCCAGCAGCTTTAGGGACAGGATCAACTACGAGCAGTACTTC. Protein sequence: CASSFRDRINYEQYF.

The V call is TRBV19, the J call TRBJ2-7; 10 positions match TRBD1. Germline V gives CDR1 LNHDA, CDR2 SQIVND (reference sequence). There are 15 residues in the CDR3. The V and J ends lost 1 base and 5 bases, in that order; junction bases with no gene match: 5. CDR3 region: CASSIGGQGGNEQYF. The CDR3 DNA sequence: TGTGCCAGTAGTATAGGCGGACAGGGGGGAAACGAGCAGTACTTC.

The rearrangement links TRBV19 to TRBJ1-1, with 7 bases fitting TRBD1. Germline V gene lookup returns CDR1 LNHDA and CDR2 SQIVND (reference sequence). V lost 5 bases to trimming and J lost 7 bases; unmatched junction nucleotides: 7. The CDR3 contains 13 residues. CDR3 coding DNA: TGTGCCAGTAGTGTGCAGGGGGTAGGTGAAGCTTTCTTT. Amino acid sequence: CASSVQGVGEAFF.

The V and J genes are TRBV4-1 and TRBJ1-5, with D possibly TRBD1 on 5 matching bases. The CDR3 runs 15 residues. Trimming pared 0 bases from V and 5 bases from J, leaving 11 bases between. Germline V gives CDR1 MGHRA, CDR2 YSYEKL. The CDR3 region has the DNA TGCGCCAGCAGCCAAGAGGGAGCGGGGGATCAGCCCCAGCATTTT. Translation: CASSQEGAGDQPQHF.

The genes are TRBV6-5 and TRBJ1-1, with TRBD1 as a possible D gene (6 bases). CDR1 and CDR2 from the germline V gene are MNHEY and SVGAGI. The CDR3 spans 14 residues. The V end was cut by 5 bases, the J end by 10 bases, with 20 bases between. The CDR3 loop reads CASSPNGGREGAFF. Here the CDR3 DNA reads TGTGCCAGCAGTCCCAATGGGGGGCGGGAGGGAGCTTTCTTT.

CDR3 in amino acids: CASSLSVNYGYTF. In DNA, the CDR3 is TGTGCCAGCAGCCTCTCGGTAAACTATGGCTACACCTTC. The rearrangement uses TRBV27 and TRBJ1-2; D uncertain. This CDR3 region has 13 residues. The germline CDR1 and CDR2 sequences are MNHEY and SMNVEV (reference sequence). V lost 6 bases to trimming and J lost 2 bases, with 10 bases between them.

The chain recombines TRBV21-1 with TRBJ1-4. TRBV21-1 is shown as a pseudogene. This CDR3 is built from 15 residues. This chain's CDR3 is CASSTLDLANEKLFF. For the CDR3, the DNA is TGTGCCAGCAGCACCCTTGACTTAGCTAATGAAAAACTGTTTTTT.

The V gene is TRBV9, the J gene TRBJ2-1; D gene ambiguous. The V gene lost 0 bases and the J gene lost 0 bases, with 7 bases spanning the gap. The CDR3 covers 15 residues. Looked up from germline, CDR1 is SGDLS and CDR2 is YYNGEE. The CDR3 nucleotides are TGTGCCAGCAGCGTAGGCCAGAACTCCTACAATGAGCAGTTCTTC. As protein: CASSVGQNSYNEQFF.

The CDR3 bases are TGTGCCAGCAGCTTAGAAGGAGCCGGGTTAGGATCCTACGAGCAGTACTTC. Its translation is CASSLEGAGLGSYEQYF. The rearrangement joins TRBV11-2 to TRBJ2-7; no definite D call. Germline CDR1 SGHAT, CDR2 FQNNGV. Trimming left V 0 bases short and J 1 base short, with 16 bases between. The CDR3 contains 17 residues.

Details on this clone: An end of the junction differs from the germline gene, which may be a read error. V gene TRBV7-7 combines with J gene TRBJ2-3; TRBD1 aligns across 10 bases. CDR1 SSHAT and CDR2 FNYEAQ come from the germline V gene (reference sequence). This CDR3 spans 16 amino acids. The CDR3 nucleotides are TGTGCTAGCAGCGCCCGGACAGGGGGGGGGATGGATACGCAGTATTTT. It yields the protein CASSARTGGGMDTQYF.

This chain joins TRBV7-2 and TRBJ1-6, with a possible D match to TRBD1 (6 bases). V gave up 2 bases and J gave up 7 bases, with 12 bases separating them. This CDR3 has 15 residues. Germline CDR1 SGHTA, CDR2 FQGNSA. CDR3 loop: CASSLTGGSNSPLHF. The CDR3 nucleotides read TGTGCCAGCAGCTTAACGGGGGGCAGCAATTCACCCCTCCACTTT.

J is TRBJ1-2 and V is TRBV10-3; D uncertain. Between the trimmed V and J ends, which lost 4 bases and 7 bases, there was a span of 7 bases. CDR3 length: 11 amino acids. CDR1 and CDR2 from the germline V gene are ENHRY and SYGVKD. The CDR3 region has the DNA TGTGCCATCAGTGCCACATTTGGCTACACCTTC. Protein product: CAISATFGYTF.

The chain uses TRBV13 and TRBJ1-1; the D gene is possibly TRBD1 (6 bases). The CDR3 contains 13 residues. Per germline, CDR1 PRHDT and CDR2 FYEKMQ (reference sequence). V lost 5 bases to trimming and J lost 5 bases, with 12 bases between them. The CDR3 DNA reads as TGTGCCAGCAGCCTTACAGGGTTTACTGAAGCTTTCTTT. The encoded protein is CASSLTGFTEAFF.

The genes are TRBV7-2 and TRBJ2-3, with TRBD2 identical over 12 bases. Per germline, CDR1 SGHTA and CDR2 FQGNSA. V dropped 5 bases and J dropped 8; count of bases not matched to a gene: 11. The CDR3 length is 16 residues. The CDR3 region is CASSDLAGGRYGTQYF. In DNA, the CDR3 is TGTGCCAGCAGCGATCTAGCGGGGGGGCGGTATGGTACGCAGTATTTT.

The gene calls are TRBV4-1 and TRBJ2-5, with 9 bases lining up with TRBD2. The ends lost 4 bases at V and 5 bases at J; junction bases unmatched: 11. This CDR3 has 16 residues. The germline V gene has CDR1 MGHRA and CDR2 YSYEKL. CDR3 region: CASSPRGASGVETQYF. The CDR3 region has the DNA TGCGCCAGCAGCCCCCGGGGGGCTAGCGGGGTGGAGACCCAGTACTTC.

The table lists this clone with a count of one. V is TRBV5-1 and J is TRBJ1-5; the D gene is possibly TRBD1 (6 bases). The CDR3 runs to 13 residues. V lost 2 bases and J 7 bases, leaving 10 bases between the germline ends. From germline, CDR1 is SGHRS and CDR2 YFSETQ. DNA of the CDR3: TGCGCCAGCAGCTTCGATGGGGGCCAGCCCCAGCATTTT. Its protein product is CASSFDGGQPQHF.

This chain joins TRBV4-1 and TRBJ2-1; D is perhaps TRBD2 (7 bases). Germline-derived CDR1 and CDR2 are MGHRA and YSYEKL. V dropped 5 bases and J dropped 12 bases, with 14 bases sitting between them. This CDR3 contains 12 residues. The CDR3 sequence: CASSLAGALQFF. CDR3 nucleotides: TGCGCCAGCAGCTTGGCGGGGGCCCTGCAGTTCTTC.

V is TRBV24-1 and J is TRBJ2-1, with D possibly TRBD1 on 6 matching bases. The ends were cut back, 3 bases at V and 12 bases at J, with 17 bases in the middle. Germline CDR1 is KGHDR and CDR2 is SFDVKD. The CDR3 consists of 14 residues. CDR3 sequence (DNA): TGTGCCACCAGTGATCCATACAGGGTTCGTGGGCAGTTCTTC. As protein: CATSDPYRVRGQFF.

The gene calls are TRBV4-2 and TRBJ2-7; D remains unclear. Germline V gives CDR1 LGHNA, CDR2 YNFKEQ. The length of the CDR3 is 13 residues. V was cut by 0 bases and J by 3 bases, with 6 bases left in between. The CDR3 region has the DNA TGTGCCAGCAGCCAAGAAAACGGCTACGAGCAGTACTTC. This codes for CASSQENGYEQYF.

This chain connects TRBV3-1 (or the pseudogene TRBV3-2) to TRBJ2-1; D is unresolved. Germline CDR1 and CDR2: LGHDT and YNNKEL (reference sequence). The CDR3 spans 11 residues. V lost 1 base and J 8 bases, leaving 3 bases between the germline ends. The chain's CDR3 is CASSQVYEQFF. In DNA form, the CDR3 reads TGTGCCAGCAGCCAAGTCTATGAGCAGTTCTTC.

This chain joins TRBV4-3 and TRBJ2-3; 10 bases map to TRBD2. After removal of 1 base from V and 2 bases from J, the junction contained 9 bases not matched to a gene. The CDR3 loop spans 18 amino acids. Per germline, CDR1 LGHNA and CDR2 YSLEER. In nucleotides, the CDR3 is TGCGCCAGCAGCCAAGGTTTTAGCGGGGGGCCCTACACAGATACGCAGTATTTT. Translating it yields CASSQGFSGGPYTDTQYF.

This chain joins TRBV20-1 and TRBJ2-3, with 8 bases aligning to TRBD2. The CDR3 spans 15 residues. V trimming: 3 bases; J trimming: 2 bases; junction bases outside the gene matches: 7. Germline V lookup: CDR1 DFQATT, CDR2 SNEGSKA (reference sequence). The CDR3 protein is CSASRAGGYTDTQYF. DNA for the CDR3: TGCAGTGCTAGTAGGGCGGGGGGATACACAGATACGCAGTATTTT.

As regards this clone: The junction differs from germline at one of its ends, possibly a read error. The V gene is TRBV12-3 or TRBV12-4, the J gene TRBJ1-2, with 11 bases matching TRBD1. This CDR3 is 11 amino acids long. CDR3 protein: CASSSSGTGGF. The CDR3, as DNA: TGTGCCAGCAGTTCCTCCGGGACAGGGGGTTTC.

The chain combines TRBV14 with TRBJ2-7, with D tentatively TRBD2 (6 bases). V was trimmed by 0 bases and J by 6 bases, leaving 12 bases between them. The germline V gene has CDR1 SGHDN and CDR2 FVKESK. The CDR3 runs 14 residues. CDR3 coding DNA: TGTGCCAGCAGCCAAGATTGGGGGGTAGGCGAGCAGTACTTC. Translating it yields CASSQDWGVGEQYF.

This chain's CDR3 is CASTPGGIEKLFF. CDR3 nucleotide sequence: TGTGCCAGTACTCCGGGGGGGATTGAAAAACTGTTTTTT. The V and J genes are TRBV19 and TRBJ1-4; D may be TRBD1 (5 bases). Germline V CDR1 and CDR2: LNHDA, SQIVND (reference sequence). This CDR3 comprises 13 residues. V was clipped by 7 bases and J by 7 bases, with 13 bases between them.

V is TRBV7-9 and J is TRBJ2-1; 9 positions match TRBD2. V lost 8 bases, J lost 7 bases, and 18 bases stayed unmatched. The V gene's germline CDR1 is SEHNR and CDR2 FQNEAQ (reference sequence). The CDR3 contains 17 residues. The chain's CDR3 is CASAVYGGGAIKNEQFF. CDR3 nucleotide sequence: TGTGCCAGCGCTGTCTATGGCGGGGGGGCAATTAAGAATGAGCAGTTCTTC. The entire variable domain, with the rest obtained from reference TRBV7-9 and TRBJ2-1, is as follows: DTGVSQNPRHKITKRGQNVTFRCDPISEHNRLYWYRQTLGQGPEFLTYFQNEAQLEKSRLLSDRFSAERPKGSFSTLEIQRTEQGDSAMYLCASAVYGGGAIKNEQFFGPGTRLTVL.

In nucleotides, the CDR3 is TGTGCCACCAGCAGCTATTTGGGACAGGGTTACGATGGCTACACCTTC. This codes for CATSSYLGQGYDGYTF. The chain has TRBV15 and TRBJ1-2, with 9 bases lining up with TRBD1. The germline V gene has CDR1 LNHNV and CDR2 YYDKDF (reference sequence). V dropped 3 bases and J dropped 6; count of bases not matched to a gene: 11. The length of the CDR3 is 16 residues.

This CDR3 reads CASGLTTNTEAFF. The CDR3 nucleotides read TGTGCCAGCGGGCTGACTACGAACACTGAAGCTTTCTTT. The chain has TRBV7-9 and TRBJ1-1, with unresolved D. Trimming shortened V by 8 bases and J by 1 base, and 11 bases separated the two germline ends. The CDR3 is 13 residues long. Germline lookup yields CDR1 SEHNR and CDR2 FQNEAQ (reference sequence).

The V and J genes are TRBV5-1 and TRBJ2-3; 15 bases align to TRBD2. The J segment lost 6 bases and the V segment lost 4 bases, leaving 9 bases of the junction unmatched. Germline CDR1 and CDR2: SGHRS and YFSETQ. This CDR3 has 17 amino acids. CDR3 sequence reads: CASSKGLAGGPADTQYF. The CDR3, as DNA: TGCGCCAGCAGCAAAGGACTAGCGGGGGGGCCTGCGGATACGCAGTATTTT.

V gene TRBV4-3 combines with J gene TRBJ2-7, with D perhaps TRBD2 (6 bases). Per germline, CDR1 LGHNA and CDR2 YSLEER. V lost 3 bases and J lost 3, with 15 bases in between. This CDR3 region has 15 residues. For the CDR3, the DNA is TGCGCCAGCAGCCAGAACATGATCGGGGGCTACGAGCAGTACTTC. This sequence encodes CASSQNMIGGYEQYF.

The chain has TRBV19 and TRBJ1-2, with D hard to call. The CDR3 runs to 14 residues. V shed 3 bases and J shed 5 bases, with 13 bases lying between them. Per germline, CDR1 LNHDA and CDR2 SQIVND (reference sequence). The CDR3 spells CASSIGLSYYGYTF. The CDR3 DNA reads TGTGCCAGTAGTATCGGGTTGAGTTATTATGGCTACACCTTC.